The sequence of this T cell receptor beta chain was determined in a study of blood T cell repertoires in COVID-19. Study in general: Some COVID-19 samples were acute and others convalescent; all came from the United States, Italy and Spain.

In the original processing: Using reference gene primer amplification, nucleated cell counts were estimated. Profiling relied on immunoSEQ multiplex PCR, and the TCRdb table lists in-frame clones only, not all of them. That table is the source of V, J and clone size, and D and trimming were worked out from the DNA. There are tens of thousands of clones in the sample; about 83% occur only once, and around 29% lies in the top ten. V shed 1 base and J shed 7 bases, with 14 bases lying between them. The CDR3 consists of 14 residues. Looked up from germline, CDR1 is SGHDT and CDR2 is YYEEEE. Sequencing was performed on peripheral blood. V usage is TRBV5-6 and J usage is TRBJ1-2; D perhaps matches TRBD1 (6 bases). The sequence came from a woman aged 80 or over with acute or convalescent COVID-19. The CDR3 DNA sequence: TGTGCCAGCAGCTTGAGCCAGGGGCGAGGTGGCTACACCTTC. As protein: CASSLSQGRGGYTF.